This TCR beta chain was identified during a study of cytomegalovirus exposure and HLA in healthy donors. Study-wide points: Later work found that TCR association rates differed between HLA loci; DRB1 had the most and HLA-C the fewest. As a later analysis revealed, most CMV-associated TCR beta chains appeared HLA-restricted.

Primers: 60 Vbeta forward and 13 Jbeta reverse. TCRdb's copy holds only in-frame clones and misses some; the assay was immunoSEQ multiplex PCR. The profile shows over 100,000 clones, roughly four fifths of them singletons. This clone was seen only once. The antigen is undetermined. Input material: PBMCs. The TCR originated in a male donor in good health and CMV-seronegative.

CDR3 DNA sequence: TGTGCCAGCAGCTTGGCCAGGGCGAGCGCCTACGAGCAGTACTTC. It encodes CASSLARASAYEQYF. The chain couples TRBV5-6 to TRBJ2-7; a weak D match, TRBD1 (5 bases). Germline CDR1 is SGHDT and CDR2 is YYEEEE. The CDR3 has 15 residues. V dropped 0 bases and J dropped 2 bases, with 12 bases sitting between them. The full variable domain, completed using reference TRBV5-6 and TRBJ2-7, is DAGVTQSPTHLIKTRGQQVTLRCSPKSGHDTVSWYQQALGQGPQFIFQYYEEEERQRGNFPDRFSGHQFPNYSSELNVNALLLGDSALYLCASSLARASAYEQYFGPGTRLTVT.